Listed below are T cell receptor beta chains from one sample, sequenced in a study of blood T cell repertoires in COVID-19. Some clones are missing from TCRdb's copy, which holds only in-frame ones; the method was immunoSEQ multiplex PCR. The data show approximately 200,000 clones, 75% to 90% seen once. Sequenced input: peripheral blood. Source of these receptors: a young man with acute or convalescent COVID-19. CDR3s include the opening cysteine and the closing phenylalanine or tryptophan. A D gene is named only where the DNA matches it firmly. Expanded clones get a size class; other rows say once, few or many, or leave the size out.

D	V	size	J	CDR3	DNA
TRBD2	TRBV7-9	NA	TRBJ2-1	CASSASLAGYNEQFF	TGTGCCAGCAGCGCATCACTAGCGGGGTACAATGAGCAGTTCTTC
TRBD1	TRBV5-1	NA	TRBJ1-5	CASSSDGQGNQPQHF	TGCGCCAGCAGTTCGGACGGACAGGGCAATCAGCCCCAGCATTTT
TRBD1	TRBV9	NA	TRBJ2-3	CASSRGQGPPDTQYF	TGTGCCAGCAGCCGGGGACAGGGCCCCCCAGATACGCAGTATTTT
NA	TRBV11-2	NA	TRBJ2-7	CASSLYRYEQYF	TGTGCCAGCAGCTTATATCGCTACGAGCAGTACTTC
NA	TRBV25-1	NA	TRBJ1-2	CASSESRHYGYTF	TGTGCCAGCAGTGAATCCAGGCACTATGGCTACACCTTC
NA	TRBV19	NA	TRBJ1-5	CASRPQQGPQHF	TGTGCCAGTAGACCTCAACAGGGGCCCCAGCATTTT
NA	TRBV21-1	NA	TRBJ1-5	CASSAKRKGARPQHF	TGTGCCAGCAGCGCGAAAAGGAAGGGGGCGCGGCCCCAGCATTTT
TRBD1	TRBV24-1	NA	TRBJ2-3	CATSDFEGGKAPDTQYF	TGTGCCACCAGTGATTTTGAAGGGGGCAAAGCCCCAGATACGCAGTATTTT
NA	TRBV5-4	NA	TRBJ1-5	CASSKQGPGQPQHF	TGTGCCAGCAGCAAACAGGGACCGGGGCAGCCCCAGCATTTT
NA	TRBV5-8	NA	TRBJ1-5	CASSYGLSISNQPQHF	TGTGCCAGCAGCTATGGACTTTCCATTAGCAATCAGCCCCAGCATTTT
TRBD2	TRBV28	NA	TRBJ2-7	CASWRGGRAGYEQYF	TGTGCCAGCTGGCGGGGCGGGAGGGCCGGCTACGAGCAGTACTTC
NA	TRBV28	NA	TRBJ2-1	CASQVRNEQFF	TGTGCCAGCCAGGTCCGCAATGAGCAGTTCTTC
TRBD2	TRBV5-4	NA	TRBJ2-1	CASSFGGPPTSGRANEQFF	TGTGCCAGCAGTTTCGGCGGCCCACCGACTAGCGGGAGGGCCAATGAGCAGTTCTTC
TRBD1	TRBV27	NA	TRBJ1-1	CASRPDRGLGTEAFF	TGTGCCAGCAGGCCGGACAGGGGGCTAGGCACTGAAGCTTTCTTT
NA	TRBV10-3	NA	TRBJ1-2	CAISILGRGQGGYTF	TGTGCCATCAGCATCTTGGGCAGGGGACAAGGGGGCTACACCTTC
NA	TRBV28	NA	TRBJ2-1	CASRLKTGPYNEQFF	TGTGCCAGCAGACTCAAGACAGGTCCCTACAATGAGCAGTTCTTC
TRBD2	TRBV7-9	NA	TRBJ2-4	CASSLAGLADTKNIQYF	TGTGCCAGCAGCCTCGCAGGACTAGCGGACACTAAAAACATTCAGTACTTC
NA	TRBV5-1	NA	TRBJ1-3	CASSSSQPGYLNTIYF	TGCGCCAGCAGCTCGTCCCAGCCGGGATATCTCAACACCATATATTTT
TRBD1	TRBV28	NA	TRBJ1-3	CASSSGGSGNTIYF	TGTGCCAGCAGTTCAGGGGGTTCTGGAAACACCATATATTTT
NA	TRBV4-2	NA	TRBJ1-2	CASTPPWGGESYGYTF	TGTGCCAGCACTCCGCCTTGGGGCGGGGAATCCTATGGCTACACCTTC
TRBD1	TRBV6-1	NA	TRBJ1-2	CASSDPGQGTYYGYTF	TGTGCCAGCAGTGACCCGGGACAGGGGACTTATTATGGCTACACCTTC
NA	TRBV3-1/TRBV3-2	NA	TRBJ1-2	CASSQDLGRGRMQGPNYGYTF	TGTGCCAGCAGCCAAGATCTGGGCCGTGGGCGAATGCAGGGGCCAAACTATGGCTACACCTTC
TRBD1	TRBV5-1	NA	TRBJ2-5	CASSRPSGQGQETQYF	TGCGCCAGCAGCCGGCCATCAGGACAGGGACAAGAGACCCAGTACTTC
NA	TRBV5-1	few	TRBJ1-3	CASSLLGQPNTIYF	TGCGCCAGCAGCTTGCTTGGACAGCCAAACACCATATATTTT
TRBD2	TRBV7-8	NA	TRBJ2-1	CASRSLAGRDEQFF	TGTGCCAGCAGGAGTCTAGCGGGTAGGGATGAGCAGTTCTTC
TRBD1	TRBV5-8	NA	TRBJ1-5	CASSFLSGTGSQPQHF	TGTGCCAGCAGCTTTCTAAGCGGGACAGGGTCTCAGCCCCAGCATTTT
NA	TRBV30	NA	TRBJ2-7	CAWSRGKSSPFYEQYF	TGTGCCTGGTCACGGGGAAAAAGCAGCCCCTTCTACGAGCAGTACTTC
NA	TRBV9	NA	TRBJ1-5	CASSSQFSNQPQHF	TGTGCCAGCAGCTCGCAGTTTAGCAATCAGCCCCAGCATTTT
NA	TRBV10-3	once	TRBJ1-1	CAISDRPGGKTEAFF	TGTGCCATCAGTGATCGTCCGGGGGGAAAAACTGAAGCTTTCTTT
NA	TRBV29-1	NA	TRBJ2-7	CSVRHGGLYEQYF	TGCAGCGTTCGACACGGTGGGCTCTACGAGCAGTACTTC
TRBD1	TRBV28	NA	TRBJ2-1	CASSATGTGNNEQFF	TGTGCCAGCAGTGCAACCGGGACAGGAAACAATGAGCAGTTCTTC
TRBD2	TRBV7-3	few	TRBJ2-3	CASSPGTSGRADTQYF	TGTGCCAGCAGCCCAGGGACTAGCGGGAGGGCAGATACGCAGTATTTT
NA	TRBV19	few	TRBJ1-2	CASRERTVYGYTF	TGTGCCAGTAGGGAACGGACAGTCTATGGCTACACCTTC
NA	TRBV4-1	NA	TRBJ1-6	CASSLDSNNNSPLHF	TGCGCCAGCAGCCTCGACAGTAACAATAATTCACCCCTCCACTTT
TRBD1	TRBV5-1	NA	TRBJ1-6	CASTKPTRDRDSPLHF	TGCGCCAGCACTAAACCGACCCGGGACAGGGATTCACCCCTCCACTTT
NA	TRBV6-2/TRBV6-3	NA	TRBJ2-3	CASSTPVTQYF	TGTGCCAGCAGTACGCCGGTTACGCAGTATTTT
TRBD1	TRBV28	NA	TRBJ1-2	CASSLGQGSGYGYTF	TGTGCCAGCAGTTTAGGACAGGGCAGCGGGTATGGCTACACCTTC
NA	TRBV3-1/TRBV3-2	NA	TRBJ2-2	CASSQLGGAANTGELFF	TGTGCCAGCAGCCAGTTAGGGGGAGCTGCGAACACCGGGGAGCTGTTTTTT
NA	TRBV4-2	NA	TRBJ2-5	CASSQGARETQYF	TGTGCCAGCAGCCAAGGGGCTCGAGAGACCCAGTACTTC
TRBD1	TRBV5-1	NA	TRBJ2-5	CASSFSGGQETQYF	TGCGCCAGCAGCTTCTCAGGGGGCCAAGAGACCCAGTACTTC
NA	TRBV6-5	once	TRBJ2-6	CASKGSGANVLTF	TGTGCCAGCAAGGGGTCTGGGGCCAACGTCCTGACTTTC
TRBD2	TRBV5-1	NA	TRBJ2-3	CASKGQAPGGDTQYF	TGCGCCAGCAAAGGCCAGGCCCCGGGGGGAGATACGCAGTATTTT
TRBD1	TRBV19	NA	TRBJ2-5	CASSMEWGQQETQYF	TGTGCCAGTAGTATGGAATGGGGACAGCAAGAGACCCAGTACTTC
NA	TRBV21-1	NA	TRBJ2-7	CASSKSFKSSGFPYEQYF	TGTGCCAGCAGCAAATCTTTTAAATCTAGCGGGTTCCCCTACGAGCAGTACTTC
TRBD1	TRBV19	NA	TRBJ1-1	CASKAGGVGVNTEAFF	TGTGCCAGTAAGGCAGGGGGCGTTGGTGTGAACACTGAAGCTTTCTTT
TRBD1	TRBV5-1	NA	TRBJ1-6	CASSRGQGMDSPLHF	TGCGCCAGCAGCCGGGGACAGGGGATGGATTCACCCCTCCACTTT
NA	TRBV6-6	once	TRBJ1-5	CASSHEFTGFNQPQHF	TGTGCCAGCAGCCACGAATTTACAGGGTTCAATCAGCCCCAGCATTTT
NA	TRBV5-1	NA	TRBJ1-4	CASSLGHGNEKLFF	TGCGCCAGCAGCTTGGGACATGGGAATGAAAAACTGTTTTTT
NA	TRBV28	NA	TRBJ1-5	CASRPLGREAQPQHF	TGTGCCAGCAGGCCACTTGGGAGGGAAGCACAGCCCCAGCATTTT
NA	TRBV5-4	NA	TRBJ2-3	CASSFIGTDTQYF	TGTGCCAGCAGCTTCATCGGGACAGATACGCAGTATTTT
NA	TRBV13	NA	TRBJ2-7	CASSSGRSYEQYF	TGTGCCAGCAGCTCCGGTCGTTCCTACGAGCAGTACTTC
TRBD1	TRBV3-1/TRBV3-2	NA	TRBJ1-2	CASSQARQGPYGYTF	TGTGCCAGCAGCCAAGCACGACAGGGTCCCTATGGCTACACCTTC
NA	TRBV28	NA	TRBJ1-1	CASGLPPVSNTEAFF	TGTGCCAGCGGCCTCCCCCCAGTATCAAACACTGAAGCTTTCTTT
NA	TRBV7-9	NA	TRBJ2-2	CASSSLGEAGELFF	TGTGCCAGCAGTAGCCTGGGTGAGGCCGGGGAGCTGTTTTTT
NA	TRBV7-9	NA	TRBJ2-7	CASSFAGYSYEQYF	TGTGCCAGCAGCTTCGCCGGGTACTCCTACGAGCAGTACTTC